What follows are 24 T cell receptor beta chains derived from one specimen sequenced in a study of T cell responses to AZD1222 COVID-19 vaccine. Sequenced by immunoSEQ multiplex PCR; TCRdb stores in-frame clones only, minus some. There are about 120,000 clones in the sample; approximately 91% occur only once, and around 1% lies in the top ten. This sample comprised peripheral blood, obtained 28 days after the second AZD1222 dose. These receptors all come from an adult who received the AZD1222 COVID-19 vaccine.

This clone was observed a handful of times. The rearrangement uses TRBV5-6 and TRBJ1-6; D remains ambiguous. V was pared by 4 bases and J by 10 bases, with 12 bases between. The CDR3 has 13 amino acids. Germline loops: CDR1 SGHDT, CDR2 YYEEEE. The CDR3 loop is CASSPTRESPLHF. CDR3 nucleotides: TGTGCCAGCAGCCCCACGAGGGAGTCACCCCTCCACTTT.

DNA for the CDR3: TGTGCCAGCAGCCCGCGAACCAGAGGAGTTGAAGCTTTCTTT. This codes for CASSPRTRGVEAFF. J is TRBJ1-1 and V is TRBV9; no definite D call. Germline V lookup: CDR1 SGDLS, CDR2 YYNGEE. This CDR3 is 14 amino acids long. Trimming took off 4 bases at V and 7 bases at J, with 17 bases between the two ends.

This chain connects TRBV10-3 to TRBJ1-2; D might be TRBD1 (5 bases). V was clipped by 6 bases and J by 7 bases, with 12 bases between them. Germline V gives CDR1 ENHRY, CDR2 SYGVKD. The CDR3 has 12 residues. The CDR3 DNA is TGTGCCATCAGCCTAACAGGTACTGGCTACACCTTC. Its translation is CAISLTGTGYTF.

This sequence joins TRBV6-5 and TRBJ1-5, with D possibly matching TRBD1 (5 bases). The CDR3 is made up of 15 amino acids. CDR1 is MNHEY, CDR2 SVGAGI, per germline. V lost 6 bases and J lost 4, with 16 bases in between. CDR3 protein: CASSASGAGNQPQHF. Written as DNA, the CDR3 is TGTGCCAGCAGCGCCTCCGGGGCGGGGAATCAGCCCCAGCATTTT.

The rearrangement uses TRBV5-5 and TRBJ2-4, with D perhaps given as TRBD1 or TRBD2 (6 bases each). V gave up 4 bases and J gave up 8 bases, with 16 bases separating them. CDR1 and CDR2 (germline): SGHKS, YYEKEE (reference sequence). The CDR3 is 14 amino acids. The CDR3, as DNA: TGTGCCAGCAGCGATACTACAGGGAGGTACATTCAGTACTTC. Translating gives CASSDTTGRYIQYF.

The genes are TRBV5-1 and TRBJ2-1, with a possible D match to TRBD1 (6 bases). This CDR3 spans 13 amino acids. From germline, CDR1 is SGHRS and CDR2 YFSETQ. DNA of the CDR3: TGCGCTACAACACAGGGCGGGTACAATGAGCAGTTCTTC. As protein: CATTQGGYNEQFF.

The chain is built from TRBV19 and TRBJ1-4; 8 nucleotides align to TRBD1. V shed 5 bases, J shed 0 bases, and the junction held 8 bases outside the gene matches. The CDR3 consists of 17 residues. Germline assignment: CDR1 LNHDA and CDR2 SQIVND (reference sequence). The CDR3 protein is CASSYTQGVTTNEKLFF. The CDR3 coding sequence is TGTGCCAGTAGTTACACACAGGGGGTCACAACTAATGAAAAACTGTTTTTT.

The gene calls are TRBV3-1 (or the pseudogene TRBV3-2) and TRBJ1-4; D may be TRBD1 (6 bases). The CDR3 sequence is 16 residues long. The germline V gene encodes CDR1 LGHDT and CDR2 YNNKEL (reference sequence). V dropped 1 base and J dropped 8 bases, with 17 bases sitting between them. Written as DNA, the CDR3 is TGTGCCAGCAGCCAAGCCTCGGGGGGCGGAGGGGAAAAACTGTTTTTT. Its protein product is CASSQASGGGGEKLFF.

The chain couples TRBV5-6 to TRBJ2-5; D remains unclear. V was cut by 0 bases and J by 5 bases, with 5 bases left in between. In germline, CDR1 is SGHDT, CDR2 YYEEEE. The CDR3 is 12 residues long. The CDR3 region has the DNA TGTGCCAGCAGCTTGGGGCTCGAGACCCAGTACTTC. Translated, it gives CASSLGLETQYF.

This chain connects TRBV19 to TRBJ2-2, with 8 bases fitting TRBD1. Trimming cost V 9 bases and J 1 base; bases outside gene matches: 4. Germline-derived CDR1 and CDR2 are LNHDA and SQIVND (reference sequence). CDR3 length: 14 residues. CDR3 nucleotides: TGTGCCAGCCAAGGGACAGGGAACACCGGGGAGCTGTTTTTT. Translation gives CASQGTGNTGELFF.

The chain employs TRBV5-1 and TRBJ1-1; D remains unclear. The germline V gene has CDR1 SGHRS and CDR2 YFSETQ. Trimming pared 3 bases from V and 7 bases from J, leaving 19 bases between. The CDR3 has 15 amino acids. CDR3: CASSSALSVGGEAFF. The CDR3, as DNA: TGCGCCAGCAGCTCGGCCCTCTCAGTAGGAGGTGAAGCTTTCTTT.

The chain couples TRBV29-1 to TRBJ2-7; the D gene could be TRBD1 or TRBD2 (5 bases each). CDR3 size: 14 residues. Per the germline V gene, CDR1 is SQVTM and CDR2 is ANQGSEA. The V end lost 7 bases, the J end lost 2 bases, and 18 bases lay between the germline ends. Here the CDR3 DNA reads TGCAGCGCAACCGCCCGGGACGCGCCCTACGAGCAGTACTTC. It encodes CSATARDAPYEQYF.

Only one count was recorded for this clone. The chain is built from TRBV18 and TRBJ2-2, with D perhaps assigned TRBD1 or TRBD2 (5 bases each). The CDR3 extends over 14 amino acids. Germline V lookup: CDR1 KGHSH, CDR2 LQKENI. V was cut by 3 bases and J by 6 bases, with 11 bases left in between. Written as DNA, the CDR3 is TGTGCCAGCTCACCGGGGACCGTGTCCGGGGAGCTGTTTTTT. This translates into CASSPGTVSGELFF.

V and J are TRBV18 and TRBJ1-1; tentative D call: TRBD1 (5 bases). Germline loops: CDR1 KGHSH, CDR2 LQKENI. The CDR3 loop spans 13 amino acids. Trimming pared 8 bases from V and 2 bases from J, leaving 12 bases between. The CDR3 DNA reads TGTGCCAGCACTCCTCAGGGTAACACTGAAGCTTTCTTT. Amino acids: CASTPQGNTEAFF.

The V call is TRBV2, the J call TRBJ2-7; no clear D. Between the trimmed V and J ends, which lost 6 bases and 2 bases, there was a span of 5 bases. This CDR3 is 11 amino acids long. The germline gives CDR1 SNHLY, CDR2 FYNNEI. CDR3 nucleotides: TGTGCCAGCAGGGAGACCTACGAGCAGTACTTC. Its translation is CASRETYEQYF.

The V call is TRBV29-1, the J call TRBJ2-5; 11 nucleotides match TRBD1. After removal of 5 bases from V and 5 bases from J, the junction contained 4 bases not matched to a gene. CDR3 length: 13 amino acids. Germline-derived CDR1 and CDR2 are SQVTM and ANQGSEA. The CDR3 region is CSVSRTGGETQYF. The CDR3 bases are TGCAGCGTTTCGCGGACAGGGGGCGAGACCCAGTACTTC.

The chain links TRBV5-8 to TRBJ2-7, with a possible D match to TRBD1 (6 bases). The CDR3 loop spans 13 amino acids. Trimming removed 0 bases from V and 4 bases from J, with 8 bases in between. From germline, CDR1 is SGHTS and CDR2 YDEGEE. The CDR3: CASSLDRVYEQYF. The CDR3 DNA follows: TGTGCCAGCAGCTTGGACAGGGTTTACGAGCAGTACTTC.

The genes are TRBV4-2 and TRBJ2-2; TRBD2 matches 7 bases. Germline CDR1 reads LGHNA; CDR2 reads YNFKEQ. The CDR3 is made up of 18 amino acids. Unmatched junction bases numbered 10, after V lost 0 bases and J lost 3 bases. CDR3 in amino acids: CASSQDGGAGWDTGELFF. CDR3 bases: TGTGCCAGCAGCCAAGATGGCGGAGCGGGGTGGGACACCGGGGAGCTGTTTTTT.

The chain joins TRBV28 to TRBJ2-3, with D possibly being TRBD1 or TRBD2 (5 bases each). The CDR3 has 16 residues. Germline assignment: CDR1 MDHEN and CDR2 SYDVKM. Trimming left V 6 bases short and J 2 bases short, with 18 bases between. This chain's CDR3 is CASSPPRGRYTDTQYF. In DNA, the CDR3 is TGTGCCAGCAGCCCCCCACGGGGCAGGTACACAGATACGCAGTATTTT.

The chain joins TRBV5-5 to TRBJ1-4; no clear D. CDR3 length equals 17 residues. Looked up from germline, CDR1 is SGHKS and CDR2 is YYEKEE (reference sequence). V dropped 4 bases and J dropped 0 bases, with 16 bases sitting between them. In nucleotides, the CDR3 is TGTGCCAGCAGCATGCCCAGAGGGTCTGCAACTAATGAAAAACTGTTTTTT. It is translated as CASSMPRGSATNEKLFF.

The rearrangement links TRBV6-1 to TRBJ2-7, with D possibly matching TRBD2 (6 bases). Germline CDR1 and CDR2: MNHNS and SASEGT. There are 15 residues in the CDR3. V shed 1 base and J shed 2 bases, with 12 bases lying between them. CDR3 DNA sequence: TGTGCCAGCAGTGAAGGGGGGAGGCCCGCCTACGAGCAGTACTTC. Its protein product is CASSEGGRPAYEQYF.

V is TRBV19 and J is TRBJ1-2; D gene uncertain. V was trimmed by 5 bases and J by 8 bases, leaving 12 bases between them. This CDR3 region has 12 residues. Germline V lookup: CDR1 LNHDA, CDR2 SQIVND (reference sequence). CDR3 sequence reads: CASSVVGYGYTF. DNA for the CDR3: TGTGCCAGTAGTGTCGTGGGGTACGGCTACACCTTC.

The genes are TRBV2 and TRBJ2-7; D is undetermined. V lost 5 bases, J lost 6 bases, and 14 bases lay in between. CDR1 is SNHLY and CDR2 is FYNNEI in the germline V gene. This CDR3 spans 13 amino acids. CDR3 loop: CASSSGHGSEQYF. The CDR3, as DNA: TGTGCCAGCAGTTCGGGTCATGGCTCCGAGCAGTACTTC.

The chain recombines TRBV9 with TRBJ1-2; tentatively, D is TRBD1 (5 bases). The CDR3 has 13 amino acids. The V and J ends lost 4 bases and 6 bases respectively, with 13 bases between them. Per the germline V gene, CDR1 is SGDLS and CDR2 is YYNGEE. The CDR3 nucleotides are TGTGCCAGCAGCCTACGCGGGGGGAATGGCTACACCTTC. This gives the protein CASSLRGGNGYTF.